The 5 T cell receptor beta chains given below trace back to one sample, sequenced in a study of OX40 agonist ivuxolimab in advanced cancers. Produced via immunoSEQ multiplex PCR; TCRdb's table is partial and in-frame only. The sample contains about 41,000 clones, 80% to 90% of which appear only once. The sample here was CD4+ or CD8+ T cells sorted from blood, taken in a trial of the OX40 agonist ivuxolimab. Receptors were obtained from an adult with an advanced solid tumor such as melanoma, head and neck, liver or kidney cancer.

The chain joins TRBV7-9 to TRBJ2-5, with D possibly being TRBD2 (6 bases). The CDR3 covers 14 residues. Germline V CDR1 and CDR2: SEHNR, FQNEAQ (reference sequence). V was shortened by 7 bases and J by 4 bases, with 16 bases between the two germline ends. For the CDR3, the DNA is TGTGCCAGCACCCTCTTAGTGGAGGGAGAGACCCAGTACTTC. Encoded protein: CASTLLVEGETQYF. Combining the CDR3 with reference TRBV7-9 and TRBJ2-5 gives the whole variable domain DTGVSQNPRHKITKRGQNVTFRCDPISEHNRLYWYRQTLGQGPEFLTYFQNEAQLEKSRLLSDRFSAERPKGSFSTLEIQRTEQGDSAMYLCASTLLVEGETQYFGPGTRLLVL.

The chain combines TRBV19 with TRBJ2-1; D is possibly TRBD1 (6 bases). The CDR3 is made up of 14 amino acids. V was trimmed by 3 bases and J by 6 bases, leaving 12 bases between them. Germline V gene data show CDR1 as LNHDA and CDR2 as SQIVND (reference sequence). DNA of the CDR3: TGTGCCAGTAGTATTCAGGGGTCGCCCAATGAGCAGTTCTTC. It specifies CASSIQGSPNEQFF.

V usage is TRBV4-2 and J usage is TRBJ2-1, with D possibly TRBD1 on 5 matching bases. This CDR3 is built from 13 residues. The ends were cut back, 0 bases at V and 9 bases at J, with 9 bases in the middle. The V gene's germline CDR1 is LGHNA and CDR2 YNFKEQ. The CDR3 coding sequence is TGTGCCAGCAGCCAAGATCTAGGGGCTGAGCAGTTCTTC. It is translated as CASSQDLGAEQFF.

J is TRBJ2-2 and V is TRBV5-5; D remains ambiguous. V was clipped by 0 bases and J by 0 bases, with 3 bases between them. The CDR3 is 14 residues long. Germline V gene data show CDR1 as SGHKS and CDR2 as YYEKEE (reference sequence). The CDR3 DNA sequence: TGTGCCAGCAGCTTGGGGCCGAACACCGGGGAGCTGTTTTTT. Amino acid sequence: CASSLGPNTGELFF.

This clone has just one count. The rearrangement links TRBV10-3 to TRBJ2-7, with D maybe TRBD1 (6 bases). Germline V gene data show CDR1 as ENHRY and CDR2 as SYGVKD. V lost 6 bases to trimming and J lost 6 bases, with 12 bases between them. CDR3 length equals 12 residues. CDR3 in amino acids: CAISPQGSEQYF. CDR3 nucleotides: TGTGCCATCAGCCCACAGGGTAGCGAGCAGTACTTC.